The clone carrying this TCR beta chain was observed many times. This entry belongs to a study of response to subunit inactivated influenza vaccine. MiXCR, run by TCRdb on the RT-PCR reads, gives a single entry per CDR3 protein. The sample holds some 160,000 distinct CDR3 sequences, about a tenth seen once. V dropped 3 bases and J dropped 7 bases, with 21 bases sitting between them. Germline-derived CDR1 and CDR2 are LGHDT and YNNKEL (reference sequence). The CDR3 extends over 16 amino acids. The chain couples TRBV3-1 to TRBJ1-2; weak D call: TRBD1 (5 bases). The source material was non-naive T cells sorted from PBMCs, sampled roughly 48 days after vaccination. The source is a man aged 50 to 59 who received an inactivated influenza vaccine. DNA of the CDR3: TGTGCCAGCAGCCAGCAGTTGTGGGGCGTCCGGGCTGGCTACACCTTC. It codes for CASSQQLWGVRAGYTF. The full variable domain, its missing parts supplied by reference TRBV3-1 and TRBJ1-2, is DTAVSQTPKYLVTQMGNDKSIKCEQNLGHDTMYWYKQDSKKFLKIMFSYNNKELIINETVPNRFSPKSPDKAHLNLHINSLELGDSAVYFCASSQQLWGVRAGYTFGSGTRLTVV.